This T cell receptor beta chain derives from a study of blood T cells in healthy people across ages. Overall study: About one barcoded beta molecule per two T cells was the capture yield of template switching.

This clonotype was detected a few times. The target antigen is unknown. The germline gene is not matched at one end of the junction; a read error may be the cause. General study points: Changes seen in expanded clonotypes were possibly confounded by donor CMV status left unknown.

Germline CDR1 and CDR2: ENHRY and SYGVKD. This CDR3 contains 13 residues. Primed by a sample-barcoded 5' primer and a J-beta primer mix, a second PCR proceeded for about 6 to 11 cycles. TCRdb redid the calling of the 5' RACE reads with MiXCR, one entry per CDR3 protein. The table has 600,000 to 900,000 distinct CDR3 sequences, about a quarter seen once; the top ten hold about 3%. The sample was also reused in another study, on T cells of mothers and their children. That work adds: Over five children and their three healthy Caucasian mothers were the donors. Per child, some 3 million TCR beta CDR3 reads were obtained, against over 9 million per mother.

Material: blood. The clonotype was recovered from a boy between 10 and 17 years old in good health. The V gene is TRBV10-3, the J gene TRBJ1-1, with D possibly being TRBD1 (6 bases). Here the CDR3 DNA reads TGTGCCATCAGGGCCGGGGGCGGAACTGAAGCCTTCTTT. Amino acid sequence: CAIRAGGGTEAFF.